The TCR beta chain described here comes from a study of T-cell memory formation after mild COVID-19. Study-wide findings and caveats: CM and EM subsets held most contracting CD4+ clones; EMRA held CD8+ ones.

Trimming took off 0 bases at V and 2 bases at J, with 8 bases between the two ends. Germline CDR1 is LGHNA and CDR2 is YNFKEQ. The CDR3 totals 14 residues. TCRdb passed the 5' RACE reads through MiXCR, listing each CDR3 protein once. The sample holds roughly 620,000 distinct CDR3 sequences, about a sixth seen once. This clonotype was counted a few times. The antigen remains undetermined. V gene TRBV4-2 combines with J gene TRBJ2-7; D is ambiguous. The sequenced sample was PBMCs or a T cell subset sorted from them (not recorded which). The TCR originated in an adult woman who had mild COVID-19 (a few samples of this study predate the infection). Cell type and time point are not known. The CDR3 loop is CASSQEPVTYEQYF. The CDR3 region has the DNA TGTGCCAGCAGCCAAGAACCAGTTACCTACGAGCAGTACTTC.